The 12 T cell receptor beta chains below come from one sample, sequenced in a study of blood T cell repertoires in COVID-19. Data came from immunoSEQ multiplex PCR; TCRdb stores just in-frame clones and leaves some out. The sample holds about 33,000 clones, 70% to 90% seen once. Sequencing was done on a sample of peripheral blood. These receptors were taken from a human donor in a cohort sampled during active COVID-19.

The rearrangement uses TRBV5-4 and TRBJ1-2, with 9 bases lining up with TRBD1. The CDR3 is 15 amino acids. The J segment lost 5 bases and the V segment lost 4 bases, leaving 9 bases of the junction unmatched. The germline V gene has CDR1 SGHNT and CDR2 YYREEE (reference sequence). The CDR3 is CASSTQGALSYGYTF. The CDR3 DNA reads as TGTGCCAGCAGCACACAGGGGGCGCTTTCTTATGGCTACACCTTC.

V and J are TRBV2 and TRBJ2-1, with 8 bases identical to TRBD1. The CDR3 is 13 residues long. Germline CDR1 and CDR2: SNHLY and FYNNEI. V trimming: 8 bases; J trimming: 5 bases; junction bases outside the gene matches: 5. The CDR3 DNA reads as TGTGCCAGCGACGGACAGGGTGACAATGAGCAGTTCTTC. Its translation: CASDGQGDNEQFF.

Only a few counts were recorded for this clone. This sequence joins TRBV4-3 and TRBJ2-4; D is undetermined. In germline, CDR1 is LGHNA, CDR2 YSLEER. V was cut by 1 base and J by 9 bases, with 7 bases left in between. This CDR3 is built from 12 residues. CDR3 sequence reads: CASSQGQGIQYF. The CDR3 DNA reads TGCGCCAGCAGCCAAGGACAAGGCATTCAGTACTTC.

The V call is TRBV2, the J call TRBJ2-2; TRBD1 matches 7 bases. V dropped 6 bases and J dropped 6; count of bases not matched to a gene: 10. CDR1 is SNHLY, CDR2 FYNNEI, per germline. The CDR3 consists of 15 residues. CDR3 loop: CASRPPRGRAGELFF. The DNA for the CDR3 is TGTGCCAGCAGACCCCCGAGGGGGCGGGCCGGGGAGCTGTTTTTT.

This clone was observed once. V and J are TRBV19 and TRBJ2-3; 7 positions match TRBD2. V shed 3 bases and J 5 bases; nucleotides not matched to a gene: 11. Looked up from germline, CDR1 is LNHDA and CDR2 is SQIVND (reference sequence). The CDR3 spans 16 residues. CDR3 residues: CASSIRRGSAGDTQYF. CDR3 coding DNA: TGTGCCAGTAGTATTCGACGCGGGAGTGCAGGAGATACGCAGTATTTT.

Here the CDR3 reads CASSVEEKTEAFF. In nucleotides, the CDR3 is TGTGCCAGCAGCGTAGAGGAGAAAACTGAAGCTTTCTTT. The V and J genes are TRBV9 and TRBJ1-1; D not certain. With 0 bases removed from V and 5 bases from J, the gap between germline ends came to 8 bases. The CDR3 is 13 residues long. The germline V gene has CDR1 SGDLS and CDR2 YYNGEE.

This chain links TRBV18 with TRBJ2-7; 11 positions agree with TRBD1. Germline CDR1 is KGHSH and CDR2 is LQKENI. CDR3 size: 15 residues. After removal of 0 bases from V and 7 bases from J, the junction contained 5 bases not matched to a gene. The CDR3 nucleotides are TGTGCCAGCTCACCACCCGGACAGGGGGCTCGGGAGCAGTACTTC. This sequence encodes CASSPPGQGAREQYF.

Here the CDR3 DNA reads TGCAGCGTTGGTACTAGTAGTGACGAGCAGTACTTC. Translated, it gives CSVGTSSDEQYF. V is TRBV29-1 and J is TRBJ2-7, with D possibly matching TRBD2 (5 bases). Per the germline V gene, CDR1 is SQVTM and CDR2 is ANQGSEA. V was pared by 4 bases and J by 5 bases, with 12 bases between. The CDR3 has 12 residues.

This rearrangement joins TRBV6-4 to TRBJ2-1, with 10 bases that match TRBD2. V lost 4 bases and J lost 0; bases outside the gene matches: 0. The germline CDR1 and CDR2 sequences are MRHNA and SNTAGT. The CDR3 has 15 amino acids. The CDR3 DNA sequence: TGTGCCAGCAGTGGGACTAGCGGCTCCTACAATGAGCAGTTCTTC. This gives the protein CASSGTSGSYNEQFF.

The rearrangement joins TRBV7-2 to TRBJ2-7, with 7 bases lining up with TRBD2. Germline assignment: CDR1 SGHTA and CDR2 FQGNSA. J lost 0 bases, V lost 4 bases, and 12 bases had no gene match. This CDR3 region has 17 residues. DNA of the CDR3: TGTGCCAGCAGCTCCATTGGTCCCCTAGCGGCCTCCTACGAGCAGTACTTC. This encodes CASSSIGPLAASYEQYF.

The gene calls are TRBV11-2 and TRBJ2-2; perhaps TRBD2 as D (7 bases). V was shortened by 1 base and J by 4 bases, with 16 bases between the two germline ends. This CDR3 spans 17 amino acids. Germline CDR1 reads SGHAT; CDR2 reads FQNNGV. CDR3 coding DNA: TGTGCCAGCAGCTTAGTGGGGGGGCTAGTTGGCACCGGGGAGCTGTTTTTT. Residues: CASSLVGGLVGTGELFF.

The V gene is TRBV28, the J gene TRBJ2-1; D unresolved. The CDR3 covers 16 residues. The germline V and J ends were trimmed by 2 bases and 3 bases, with 14 bases remaining between them. The germline CDR1 and CDR2 sequences are MDHEN and SYDVKM. The CDR3 nucleotides read TGTGCCAGCAGTTTAGGAAGGAGCACCGGCTACAATGAGCAGTTCTTC. This gives the protein CASSLGRSTGYNEQFF.